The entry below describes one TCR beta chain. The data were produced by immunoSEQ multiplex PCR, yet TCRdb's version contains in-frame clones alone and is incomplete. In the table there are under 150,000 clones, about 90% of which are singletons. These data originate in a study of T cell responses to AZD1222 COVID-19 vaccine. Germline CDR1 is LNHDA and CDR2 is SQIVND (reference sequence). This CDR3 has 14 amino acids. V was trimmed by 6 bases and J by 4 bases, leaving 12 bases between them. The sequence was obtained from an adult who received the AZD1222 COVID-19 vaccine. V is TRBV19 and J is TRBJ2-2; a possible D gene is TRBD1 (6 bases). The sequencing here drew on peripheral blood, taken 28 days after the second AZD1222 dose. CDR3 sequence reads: CASRFTGSTGELFF. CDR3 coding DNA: TGTGCCAGTAGATTTACAGGGAGCACCGGGGAGCTGTTTTTT.